This T cell receptor beta chain came from a study of T cells in Graves' hyperthyroidism and ophthalmopathy. Amplified regions were TCR beta CDR3 sequences from RNA transcripts. HTBI primers were employed in a first-round RT-PCR of the TCR CDR3. TCRdb passed the multiplex PCR reads through MiXCR, listing each CDR3 protein once. The sample shows about 420,000 distinct CDR3 sequences, around 15% of them seen only once. As regards this clonotype: At one boundary the junction diverges from the germline segment, which might be a read error.

The CDR3 extends over 13 amino acids. Germline V lookup: CDR1 LNHNV, CDR2 YYDKDF (reference sequence). Sequencing was performed on blood. The chain carries TRBV15 and TRBJ1-2, with 8 bases that match TRBD1. The source of this sequence is a woman under 30 with Graves' hyperthyroidism. The CDR3 DNA reads as TGTGCCACCAGCGGAGACAGGGGCAATGGCTACACCTTC. Translating gives CATSGDRGNGYTF.